This is a list of T cell receptor beta chains from one sample in a study of OX40 agonist ivuxolimab in advanced cancers. Clones were read by immunoSEQ multiplex PCR, and TCRdb kept only the in-frame ones, dropping some. The sample includes 70,000 or so clones, approximately 91% of them seen just once. Specimen: CD4+ or CD8+ T cells sorted from blood, collected in a trial of the OX40 agonist ivuxolimab. These receptors all come from an adult with an advanced solid tumor such as melanoma, head and neck, liver or kidney cancer. CDR3s include the opening cysteine and the closing phenylalanine or tryptophan. A D gene is named only where the DNA matches it firmly. Rows may omit the clone size; those that give it use once, few, many or a size class.

d_call: NA
v_call: TRBV6-5
clone_size: once
j_call: TRBJ2-3
cdr3_nt: TGTGCCAGCAAGTACGGATCTAGCACAGATACGCAGTATTTT
cdr3_aa: CASKYGSSTDTQYF

d_call: NA
v_call: TRBV19
clone_size: NA
j_call: TRBJ2-6
cdr3_nt: TGTGCCAGTAGTCTCCAGGGGAATGGGGCCAACGTCCTGACTTTC
cdr3_aa: CASSLQGNGANVLTF

d_call: TRBD2
v_call: TRBV7-8
clone_size: NA
j_call: TRBJ2-5
cdr3_nt: TGTGCCAGCAGCTTAGCGCTTGAGCGGGAATTGGGCGAGACCCAGTACTTC
cdr3_aa: CASSLALERELGETQYF

d_call: NA
v_call: TRBV18
clone_size: NA
j_call: TRBJ2-7
cdr3_nt: TGTGCCAGCTCACCGCAGGGACCAGCCGAGCAGTACTTC
cdr3_aa: CASSPQGPAEQYF

d_call: TRBD1
v_call: TRBV28
clone_size: once
j_call: TRBJ2-3
cdr3_nt: TGTGCCAGCTGGGACAGAAGATTCACAGATACGCAGTATTTT
cdr3_aa: CASWDRRFTDTQYF

d_call: TRBD1
v_call: TRBV10-3
clone_size: NA
j_call: TRBJ2-7
cdr3_nt: TGTGCCATCAGTAAGGACAGGGGATCCTACGAGCAGTACTTC
cdr3_aa: CAISKDRGSYEQYF

d_call: NA
v_call: TRBV7-5
clone_size: NA
j_call: TRBJ2-7
cdr3_nt: TGTGCCAGAAGCCAGGGACGGCACTACGAGCAGTACTTC
cdr3_aa: CARSQGRHYEQYF

d_call: NA
v_call: TRBV11-2
clone_size: NA
j_call: TRBJ2-6
cdr3_nt: TGTGCCAGCAGCCCCCGTCCAGGGACGGCTGGGGCCAACGTCCTGACTTTC
cdr3_aa: CASSPRPGTAGANVLTF

d_call: NA
v_call: TRBV9
clone_size: NA
j_call: TRBJ1-1
cdr3_nt: TGTGCCAGCAGCGTAGGAGGGGCTTTGACTGAAGCTTTCTTT
cdr3_aa: CASSVGGALTEAFF

d_call: NA
v_call: TRBV6-1
clone_size: NA
j_call: TRBJ1-3
cdr3_nt: TGTGCCAGCAGGGCCCCGGCGGGAAACACCATATATTTT
cdr3_aa: CASRAPAGNTIYF

d_call: NA
v_call: TRBV7-6
clone_size: NA
j_call: TRBJ1-1
cdr3_nt: TGTGCCAGCAGCTTGGCGGGGTACGGCAACACTGAAGCTTTCTTT
cdr3_aa: CASSLAGYGNTEAFF

d_call: NA
v_call: TRBV28
clone_size: NA
j_call: TRBJ1-2
cdr3_nt: TGTGCCAGCAGTTCATCAGACTATGGCTACACCTTC
cdr3_aa: CASSSSDYGYTF

d_call: NA
v_call: TRBV18
clone_size: NA
j_call: TRBJ1-1
cdr3_nt: TGTGCCAGCTCACCAGATCAGGTATTGAACACTGAAGCTTTCTTT
cdr3_aa: CASSPDQVLNTEAFF

d_call: NA
v_call: TRBV5-1
clone_size: once
j_call: TRBJ2-7
cdr3_nt: TGCGCCAGCAGCTTCGACGGAAGCTACGAGCAGTACTTC
cdr3_aa: CASSFDGSYEQYF

d_call: TRBD2
v_call: TRBV4-1
clone_size: NA
j_call: TRBJ2-5
cdr3_nt: TGCGCCAGCAGCCAAAGCGGGAGGGCCGGTGAGACCCAGTACTTC
cdr3_aa: CASSQSGRAGETQYF

d_call: NA
v_call: TRBV19
clone_size: NA
j_call: TRBJ1-2
cdr3_nt: TGTGCCAGTAGGCCACGGGTCTATGGCTACACCTTC
cdr3_aa: CASRPRVYGYTF

d_call: TRBD2
v_call: TRBV30
clone_size: NA
j_call: TRBJ2-5
cdr3_nt: TGTGCCTGGAGTTTACTAGCGGCCCTGCGGGAGACCCAGTACTTC
cdr3_aa: CAWSLLAALRETQYF

d_call: NA
v_call: TRBV27
clone_size: NA
j_call: TRBJ2-7
cdr3_nt: TGTGCCAGCAGTTTTCGAGGGGAAGTCTACGAGCAGTACTTC
cdr3_aa: CASSFRGEVYEQYF

d_call: NA
v_call: TRBV2
clone_size: NA
j_call: TRBJ1-2
cdr3_nt: TGTGCCAGCAGTGAAACTACAGGCGGGAGTGGCTACACCTTC
cdr3_aa: CASSETTGGSGYTF

d_call: NA
v_call: TRBV6-1
clone_size: NA
j_call: TRBJ1-1
cdr3_nt: TGTGCCAGCAGTGCCTGGGGGGCTGGTGAAGCTTTCTTT
cdr3_aa: CASSAWGAGEAFF

d_call: NA
v_call: TRBV6-1
clone_size: NA
j_call: TRBJ2-1
cdr3_nt: TGTGCCAGCACTCCGACGGGGCCGAAGGGCAATGAGCAGTTCTTC
cdr3_aa: CASTPTGPKGNEQFF

d_call: NA
v_call: TRBV2
clone_size: NA
j_call: TRBJ1-2
cdr3_nt: TGTGCCAGCAAATCCAGTGGGGTGAACTATGGCTACACCTTC
cdr3_aa: CASKSSGVNYGYTF

d_call: TRBD1
v_call: TRBV6-6
clone_size: NA
j_call: TRBJ1-5
cdr3_nt: TGTGCCAGCAGTTACCTAGGGGACAGGGGGTATCAGCCCCAGCATTTT
cdr3_aa: CASSYLGDRGYQPQHF

d_call: TRBD2
v_call: TRBV19
clone_size: NA
j_call: TRBJ2-1
cdr3_nt: TGTGCCAGTAGACGGACTAGCGGGAGTGGCTCCTACAATGAGCAGTTCTTC
cdr3_aa: CASRRTSGSGSYNEQFF

d_call: TRBD1
v_call: TRBV19
clone_size: NA
j_call: TRBJ2-4
cdr3_nt: TGTGCCAGCTCTCCGACAGGGAACCAAAACATTCAGTACTTC
cdr3_aa: CASSPTGNQNIQYF

d_call: TRBD1
v_call: TRBV5-6
clone_size: NA
j_call: TRBJ1-5
cdr3_nt: TGTGCCAGCAGTTTATATAGGGGGCCACCGCATTTT
cdr3_aa: CASSLYRGPPHF

d_call: NA
v_call: TRBV7-9
clone_size: NA
j_call: TRBJ1-2
cdr3_nt: TGTGCCAGCAGCCACGTGGGACACAACTACACCTTC
cdr3_aa: CASSHVGHNYTF

d_call: NA
v_call: TRBV19
clone_size: NA
j_call: TRBJ2-3
cdr3_nt: TGTGCCAGTAGTAGAGACAGATTAGATACGCAGTATTTT
cdr3_aa: CASSRDRLDTQYF

d_call: NA
v_call: TRBV7-9
clone_size: NA
j_call: TRBJ1-1
cdr3_nt: TGTGCCAGCAGCGCTGCGGACAAGGACACTGAAGCTTTCTTT
cdr3_aa: CASSAADKDTEAFF

d_call: NA
v_call: TRBV20-1
clone_size: once
j_call: TRBJ2-5
cdr3_nt: TGCAGTGCTAGCCCCGGGGGGACCCAGTACTTC
cdr3_aa: CSASPGGTQYF

d_call: NA
v_call: TRBV2
clone_size: few
j_call: TRBJ1-3
cdr3_nt: TGTGCCAGCAGTGAAGAACAGGTTACTGGAAACACCATATATTTT
cdr3_aa: CASSEEQVTGNTIYF

d_call: NA
v_call: TRBV6-1
clone_size: NA
j_call: TRBJ1-1
cdr3_nt: TGTGCCAGCAGTGCAGGGTATGACACTGAAGCTTTCTTT
cdr3_aa: CASSAGYDTEAFF

d_call: NA
v_call: TRBV10-3
clone_size: NA
j_call: TRBJ2-5
cdr3_nt: TGTGCCATCAGTGAGCCAGACAGGTTTCGAGAGACCCAGTACTTC
cdr3_aa: CAISEPDRFRETQYF

d_call: NA
v_call: TRBV10-3
clone_size: NA
j_call: TRBJ2-1
cdr3_nt: TGTGCCATCAGTGAGTCTGGGGTTTCCTACAATGAGCAGTTCTTC
cdr3_aa: CAISESGVSYNEQFF

d_call: TRBD1
v_call: TRBV6-4
clone_size: NA
j_call: TRBJ1-2
cdr3_nt: TGTGCCAGCAGTGCCCCAGGGGGCTATGGCTACACCTTC
cdr3_aa: CASSAPGGYGYTF

d_call: NA
v_call: TRBV7-9
clone_size: NA
j_call: TRBJ2-3
cdr3_nt: TGTGCCAGCAGCTCGCCAGGGGCCCCCAGCACAGATACGCAGTATTTT
cdr3_aa: CASSSPGAPSTDTQYF

d_call: TRBD2
v_call: TRBV2
clone_size: NA
j_call: TRBJ2-1
cdr3_nt: TGTGCCATCACACCTAGCGGATACAATGAGCAGTTCTTC
cdr3_aa: CAITPSGYNEQFF

d_call: TRBD1
v_call: TRBV19
clone_size: NA
j_call: TRBJ1-1
cdr3_nt: TGTGCCAGTAGTAGGACAGGGGGATATACTGAAGCTTTCTTT
cdr3_aa: CASSRTGGYTEAFF

d_call: TRBD1
v_call: TRBV7-2
clone_size: NA
j_call: TRBJ2-7
cdr3_nt: TGTGCCAGCAGCATCCGGGACAGTTCCTACGAGCAGTACTTC
cdr3_aa: CASSIRDSSYEQYF

d_call: NA
v_call: TRBV10-1
clone_size: NA
j_call: TRBJ2-1
cdr3_nt: TGCGCCAGCAGTGAGAGATCGGCAGGGCGGTATGAGCAGTTCTTC
cdr3_aa: CASSERSAGRYEQFF

d_call: NA
v_call: TRBV27
clone_size: NA
j_call: TRBJ2-7
cdr3_nt: TGTGCCAGCAGTTCCTTCGGACTGGCCAGCTCCTACGAGCAGTACTTC
cdr3_aa: CASSSFGLASSYEQYF

d_call: NA
v_call: TRBV10-1
clone_size: NA
j_call: TRBJ1-2
cdr3_nt: TGCGCCAGCAGTGCGTCCGGGTCCTATGGCTACACCTTC
cdr3_aa: CASSASGSYGYTF

d_call: NA
v_call: TRBV28
clone_size: NA
j_call: TRBJ1-5
cdr3_nt: TGTGCCAGCAGTTTATATAGGGTAAATAGCAATCAGCCCCAGCATTTT
cdr3_aa: CASSLYRVNSNQPQHF

d_call: TRBD2
v_call: TRBV11-2
clone_size: NA
j_call: TRBJ2-1
cdr3_nt: TGTGCCAGCAGCAGTTGGACTAGCGGGAGGGGTGAGCAGTTCTTC
cdr3_aa: CASSSWTSGRGEQFF

d_call: NA
v_call: TRBV7-2
clone_size: NA
j_call: TRBJ2-7
cdr3_nt: TGTGCCAGCAGCTTAGTGAGTTCGGATTACGAGCAGTACTTC
cdr3_aa: CASSLVSSDYEQYF

d_call: NA
v_call: TRBV28
clone_size: NA
j_call: TRBJ2-1
cdr3_nt: TGTGCCACTATACTCAGTGGGGGTTACAATGAGCAGTTCTTC
cdr3_aa: CATILSGGYNEQFF

d_call: NA
v_call: TRBV6-1
clone_size: NA
j_call: TRBJ1-1
cdr3_nt: TGTGCCAGCACCCGAAACACTGAAGCTTTCTTT
cdr3_aa: CASTRNTEAFF

d_call: NA
v_call: TRBV7-2
clone_size: NA
j_call: TRBJ1-1
cdr3_nt: TGTGCCAGCAGCCCCCAGGGGACTGAAGCTTTCTTT
cdr3_aa: CASSPQGTEAFF

d_call: NA
v_call: TRBV7-8
clone_size: NA
j_call: TRBJ1-2
cdr3_nt: TGTGCCAGCAGCTTAGATTCGGGAATGAACTATGGCTACACCTTC
cdr3_aa: CASSLDSGMNYGYTF

d_call: NA
v_call: TRBV9
clone_size: NA
j_call: TRBJ2-2
cdr3_nt: TGTGCCAGCAGCGTAGTGGCTAGCGTAGTTTCCGGGGAGCTGTTTTTT
cdr3_aa: CASSVVASVVSGELFF